The source of this T cell receptor beta chain is a study of shared clonotypes between healthy human individuals. Points on this clone: Its antigen is still unknown. This CDR3 is also generated by other DNA sequences in the sample.

V was pared by 5 bases and J by 0 bases, with 11 bases between. This CDR3 spans 14 amino acids. The germline CDR1 and CDR2 sequences are LNHDA and SQIVND (reference sequence). Profiled with immunoSEQ multiplex PCR; TCRdb holds only in-frame clones, not every one. The table has a few hundred thousand clones, 95% to 98% seen once; the top ten hold about 0.06%. Study conclusions and caveats: An anticipated effect of sequencing depth on clonotype sharing among donors was recognized.

Only Caucasian adults living in Nashville, Tennessee made up the donor group. This rearrangement joins TRBV19 to TRBJ2-7; perhaps TRBD1 as D (6 bases). This sequence originates from a young woman in good health. The specimen was naive CD4+ T cells sorted from blood. As for subset: CD45RA+ positively selected. The CDR3 protein is CASSSGTSSYEQYF. The CDR3 coding sequence is TGTGCCAGTAGTTCCGGGACATCCTCCTACGAGCAGTACTTC.